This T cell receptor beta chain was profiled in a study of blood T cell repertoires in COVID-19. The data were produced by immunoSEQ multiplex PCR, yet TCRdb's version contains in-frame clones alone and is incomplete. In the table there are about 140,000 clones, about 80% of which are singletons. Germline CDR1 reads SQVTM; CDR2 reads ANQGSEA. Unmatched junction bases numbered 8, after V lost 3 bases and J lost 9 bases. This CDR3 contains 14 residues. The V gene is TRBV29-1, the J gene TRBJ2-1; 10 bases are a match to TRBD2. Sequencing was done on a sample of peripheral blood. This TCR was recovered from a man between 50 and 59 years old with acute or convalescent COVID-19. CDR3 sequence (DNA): TGCAGCGTTGACCTTATAGCGGGGGGAGGTGAGCAGTTCTTC. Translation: CSVDLIAGGGEQFF.